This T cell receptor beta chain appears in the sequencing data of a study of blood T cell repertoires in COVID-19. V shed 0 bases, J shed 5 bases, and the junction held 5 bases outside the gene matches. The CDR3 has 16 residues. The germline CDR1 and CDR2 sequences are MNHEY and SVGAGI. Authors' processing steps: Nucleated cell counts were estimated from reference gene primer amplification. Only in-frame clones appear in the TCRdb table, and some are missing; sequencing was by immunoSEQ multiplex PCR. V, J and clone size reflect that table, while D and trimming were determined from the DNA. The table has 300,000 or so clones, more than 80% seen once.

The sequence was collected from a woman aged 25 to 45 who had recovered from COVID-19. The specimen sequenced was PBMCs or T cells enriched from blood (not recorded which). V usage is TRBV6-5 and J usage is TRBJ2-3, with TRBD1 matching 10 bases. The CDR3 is CASSYSGQGEGDTQYF. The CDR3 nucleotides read TGTGCCAGCAGTTACTCAGGACAGGGGGAGGGAGATACGCAGTATTTT.